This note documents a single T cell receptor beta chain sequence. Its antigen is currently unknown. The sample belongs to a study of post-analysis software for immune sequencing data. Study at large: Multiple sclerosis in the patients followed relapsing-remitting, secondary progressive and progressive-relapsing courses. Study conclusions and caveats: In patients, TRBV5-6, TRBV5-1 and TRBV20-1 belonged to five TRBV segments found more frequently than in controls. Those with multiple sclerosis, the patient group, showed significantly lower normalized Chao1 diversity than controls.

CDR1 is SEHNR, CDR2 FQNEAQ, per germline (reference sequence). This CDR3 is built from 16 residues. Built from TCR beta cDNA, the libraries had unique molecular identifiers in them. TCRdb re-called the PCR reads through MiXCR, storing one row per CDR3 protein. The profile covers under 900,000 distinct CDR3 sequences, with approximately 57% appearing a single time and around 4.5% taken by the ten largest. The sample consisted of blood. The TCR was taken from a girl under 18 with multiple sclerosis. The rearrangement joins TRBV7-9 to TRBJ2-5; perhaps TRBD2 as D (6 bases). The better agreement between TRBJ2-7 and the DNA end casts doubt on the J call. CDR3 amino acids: CASSQPAGTPADEQYF. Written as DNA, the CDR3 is TGTGCCAGCAGCCAACCGGCCGGGACTCCCGCCGACGAGCAGTACTTC.